This is a list of T cell receptor beta chains from one sample in a study of T cells in Graves' hyperthyroidism and ophthalmopathy. TCRdb itself ran the multiplex PCR reads through MiXCR, one entry per CDR3 protein. In the table there are nearly 600,000 distinct CDR3 sequences, about 14% of which are singletons. Sequencing used blood. These receptors originate from a woman in her twenties or thirties with Graves' hyperthyroidism that later progressed to Graves' ophthalmopathy. Both conserved end residues are part of each CDR3. The D gene is left open where the match is weak. A row's size may be missing; if present it is once, few, many or a size class.

CDR3 protein | CDR3 DNA | V gene | D gene | clone size | J gene
CASSLKGFEYEQYF | TGTGCCAGCAGTTTAAAAGGATTTGAATACGAGCAGTACTTC | TRBV27 | . | many | TRBJ2-7
CASSHSLGGIGDEQYF | TGTGCCAGCAGCCATTCCCTGGGCGGGATAGGCGACGAGCAGTACTTC | TRBV3-1 | . | few | TRBJ2-7
CASSVDRGLTEAFF | TGTGCCAGCAGCGTGGACAGGGGGCTCACTGAAGCTTTCTTT | TRBV2 | TRBD1 | many | TRBJ1-1
CASSMSQRQPQHF | TGTGCCAGTAGTATGAGTCAGCGTCAGCCCCAGCATTTT | TRBV19 | . | few | TRBJ1-5
CATSDFAGRAFF | TGTGCCACCAGTGATTTCGCAGGAAGGGCTTTCTTT | TRBV24-1 | . | many | TRBJ1-1
CASSSGTGGAGYGYTF | TGTGCCAGCAGTTCAGGGACAGGGGGCGCGGGCTATGGCTACACCTTC | TRBV28 | TRBD1 | once | TRBJ1-2
CASSLGGRDNEQSF | TGTGCCAGCAGTTTAGGCGGGAGGGATAATGAGCAGTCCTTC | TRBV12-3/TRBV12-4 | TRBD2 | . | TRBJ2-1
CATRNRGFSQSTDTQYF | TGTGCCACCCGGAACAGGGGTTTCAGCCAGTCTACAGATACGCAGTATTTT | TRBV19 | TRBD1 | few | TRBJ2-3
CAWSGPSYGYTF | TGTGCCTGGAGCGGACCATCCTATGGCTACACCTTC | TRBV30 | . | few | TRBJ1-2
CAWSRSGGGNEKLFF | TGTGCCTGGAGTAGGTCAGGGGGCGGTAATGAAAAACTGTTTTTT | TRBV30 | TRBD1 | . | TRBJ1-4
CASSGSGGSGEKLFF | TGTGCCAGCAGTGGATCAGGGGGCAGCGGTGAAAAACTGTTTTTT | TRBV6-1 | TRBD1 | once | TRBJ1-4
CASSLSVTGGITSNQPQHF | TGTGCCAGCAGTTTAAGTGTGACAGGGGGTATTACTAGCAATCAGCCCCAGCATTTT | TRBV27 | TRBD1 | once | TRBJ1-5
CASRGLRNTEAFF | TGTGCCAGCAGGGGACTGAGGAACACTGAAGCTTTCTTT | TRBV7-2 | . | many | TRBJ1-1
CATSDFRSGETQYF | TGTGCCACCAGTGATTTCAGGTCGGGGGAGACCCAGTACTTC | TRBV24-1 | . | few | TRBJ2-5
CSARESDRAFYEQYF | TGCAGTGCTAGAGAATCGGACAGGGCGTTCTACGAGCAGTACTTC | TRBV20-1 | TRBD1 | few | TRBJ2-7
CASSLPDSPLHF | TGTGCCAGCAGTTTACCCGATTCACCCCTCCACTTT | TRBV28 | . | many | TRBJ1-6
CASSSRQDTLTGNTIYF | TGTGCCAGCAGCTCTCGCCAGGACACGTTAACGGGAAACACCATATATTTT | TRBV7-2 | . | . | TRBJ1-3
CASSLLTEAGELFF | TGTGCCAGCAGTTTATTGACCGAGGCCGGGGAGCTGTTTTTT | TRBV27 | . | . | TRBJ2-2